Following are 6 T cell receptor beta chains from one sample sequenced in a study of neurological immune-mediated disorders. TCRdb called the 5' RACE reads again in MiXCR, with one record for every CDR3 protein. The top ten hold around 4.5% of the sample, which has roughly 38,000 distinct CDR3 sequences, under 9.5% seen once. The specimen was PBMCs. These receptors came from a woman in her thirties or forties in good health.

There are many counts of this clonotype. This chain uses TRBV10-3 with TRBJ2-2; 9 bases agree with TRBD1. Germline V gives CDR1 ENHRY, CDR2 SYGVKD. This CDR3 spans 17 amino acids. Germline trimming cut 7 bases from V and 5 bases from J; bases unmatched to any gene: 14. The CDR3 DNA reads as TGTGCCATCATGAGGGCCTACAGGGGGCAATCAACCGGGGAGCTGTTTTTT. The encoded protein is CAIMRAYRGQSTGELFF.

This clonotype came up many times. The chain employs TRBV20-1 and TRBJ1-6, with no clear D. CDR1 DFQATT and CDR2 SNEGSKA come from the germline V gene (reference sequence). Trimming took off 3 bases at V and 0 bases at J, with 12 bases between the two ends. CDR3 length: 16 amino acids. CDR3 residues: CSARLAVSSYNSPLHF. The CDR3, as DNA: TGCAGTGCTAGGCTCGCGGTGAGCTCCTATAATTCACCCCTCCACTTT.

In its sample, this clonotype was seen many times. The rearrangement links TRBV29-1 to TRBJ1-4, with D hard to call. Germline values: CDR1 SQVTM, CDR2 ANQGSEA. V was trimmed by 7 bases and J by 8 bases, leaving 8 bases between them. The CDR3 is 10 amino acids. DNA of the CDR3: TGCAGCGCCCGAACCGAAAAACTGTTTTTT. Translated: CSARTEKLFF.

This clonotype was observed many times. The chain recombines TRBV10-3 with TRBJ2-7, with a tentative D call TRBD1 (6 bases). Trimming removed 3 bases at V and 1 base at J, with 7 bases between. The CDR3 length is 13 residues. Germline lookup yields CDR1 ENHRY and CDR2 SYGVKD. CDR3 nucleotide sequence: TGTGCCATCAGTGAACAGGGTTCCTACGAGCAGTACTTC. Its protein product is CAISEQGSYEQYF.

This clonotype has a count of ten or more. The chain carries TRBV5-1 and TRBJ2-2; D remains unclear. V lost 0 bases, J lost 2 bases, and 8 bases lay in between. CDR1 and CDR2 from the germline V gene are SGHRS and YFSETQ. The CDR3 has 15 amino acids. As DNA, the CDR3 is TGCGCCAGCAGCTTGGATGGTTTAAACACCGGGGAGCTGTTTTTT. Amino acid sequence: CASSLDGLNTGELFF.

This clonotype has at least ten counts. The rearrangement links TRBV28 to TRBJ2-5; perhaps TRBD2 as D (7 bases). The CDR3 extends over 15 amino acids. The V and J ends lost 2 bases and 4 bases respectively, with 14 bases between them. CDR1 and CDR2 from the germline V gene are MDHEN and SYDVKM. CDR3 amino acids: CASSLGGANPETQYF. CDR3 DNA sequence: TGTGCCAGCAGTTTAGGGGGGGCCAACCCAGAGACCCAGTACTTC.